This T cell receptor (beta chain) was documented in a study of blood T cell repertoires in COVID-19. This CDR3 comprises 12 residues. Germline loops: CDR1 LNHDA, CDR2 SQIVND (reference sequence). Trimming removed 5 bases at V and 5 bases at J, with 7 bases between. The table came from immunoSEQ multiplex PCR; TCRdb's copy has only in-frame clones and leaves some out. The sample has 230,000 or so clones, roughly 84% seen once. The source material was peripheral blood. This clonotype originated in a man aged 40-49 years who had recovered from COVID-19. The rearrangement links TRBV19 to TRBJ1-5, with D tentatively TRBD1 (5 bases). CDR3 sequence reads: CASSSGDQPQHF. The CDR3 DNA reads TGTGCCAGTAGTTCGGGGGATCAGCCCCAGCATTTT.